Listed below are T cell receptor beta chains from one sample, sequenced in a study of CD8+ T cells in alopecia areata. Assay used: immunoSEQ multiplex PCR; TCRdb lists only in-frame clones, some missing. Here the sample spans nearly 110,000 clones, 65% to 85% being singletons. Source: CD8+ T cells sorted from blood, taken at week 24, from a patient treated with tofacitinib. These receptors were taken from a human donor with alopecia areata. CDR3s leave out the opening cysteine and the closing phenylalanine or tryptophan. Each record gives: D gene, V gene, clone size, J gene, CDR3 protein. D genes are given only for firm matches. The size field is filled for only some rows; it gives once, few, many or a size class.

D: NA
V: TRBV5-1
size: once
J: TRBJ2-3
CDR3: ASSPGGPSTDTQY

D: NA
V: TRBV6-1
size: NA
J: TRBJ2-7
CDR3: ASSPHRVSSYEQY

D: TRBD1
V: TRBV7-9
size: few
J: TRBJ2-7
CDR3: ASSLVGTGDEQY

D: NA
V: TRBV19
size: NA
J: TRBJ2-3
CDR3: ASSNGVNWRDTQY

D: NA
V: TRBV7-2
size: NA
J: TRBJ2-7
CDR3: ASSLDYEQY

D: NA
V: TRBV7-2
size: NA
J: TRBJ2-2
CDR3: ASSPNTGELF

D: NA
V: TRBV7-2
size: once
J: TRBJ2-5
CDR3: ASSSPASGYQETQY

D: TRBD2
V: TRBV11-2
size: NA
J: TRBJ2-7
CDR3: ASSLDRSPTSGGSYEQY

D: NA
V: TRBV13
size: NA
J: TRBJ2-3
CDR3: ASSLPLTDTQY

D: NA
V: TRBV6-5
size: NA
J: TRBJ2-2
CDR3: ASRIQGLGGELF

D: TRBD1
V: TRBV5-1
size: NA
J: TRBJ2-7
CDR3: ASSSHRGGSGTYEQY

D: NA
V: TRBV4-3
size: NA
J: TRBJ2-2
CDR3: ASSQETKNTGELF

D: NA
V: TRBV15
size: NA
J: TRBJ2-2
CDR3: ATSSPSLNTGELF

D: TRBD2
V: TRBV2
size: NA
J: TRBJ2-1
CDR3: ASSERGGLYNEQF

D: NA
V: TRBV19
size: NA
J: TRBJ2-1
CDR3: ASSLNSNNEQF

D: TRBD1
V: TRBV4-3
size: NA
J: TRBJ2-1
CDR3: ASSHAPGQGTHEQF

D: NA
V: TRBV29-1
size: NA
J: TRBJ2-1
CDR3: SVEGRYNEQF

D: NA
V: TRBV4-2
size: NA
J: TRBJ1-1
CDR3: ASSWGGMVEAF

D: NA
V: TRBV7-2
size: once
J: TRBJ1-2
CDR3: ASSFVIGGTYGYT

D: NA
V: TRBV7-2
size: NA
J: TRBJ2-2
CDR3: ASSLAPATDEYGDSGELF

D: TRBD2
V: TRBV5-6
size: once
J: TRBJ2-5
CDR3: ASSLTGTSAVEEAQY

D: TRBD1
V: TRBV19
size: NA
J: TRBJ2-5
CDR3: ASSLTGLETQY

D: NA
V: TRBV4-1
size: once
J: TRBJ1-5
CDR3: ASSQDGADNQPQH

D: NA
V: TRBV19
size: NA
J: TRBJ2-1
CDR3: ASSPKDNEQF

D: NA
V: TRBV18
size: NA
J: TRBJ2-3
CDR3: ASSPLRPHTDTQY

D: NA
V: TRBV6-5
size: NA
J: TRBJ1-1
CDR3: ASSYAALNTEAF

D: TRBD2
V: TRBV7-8
size: NA
J: TRBJ2-1
CDR3: ASSLRLAGGRNEQF

D: NA
V: TRBV19
size: NA
J: TRBJ2-7
CDR3: ASSIGGEQY

D: NA
V: TRBV6-1
size: once
J: TRBJ2-3
CDR3: ASSGATDTQY

D: NA
V: TRBV29-1
size: NA
J: TRBJ1-1
CDR3: SVEERAEAF

D: TRBD2
V: TRBV7-8
size: NA
J: TRBJ2-3
CDR3: ASSLVRSGGAFSDTQY

D: NA
V: TRBV7-9
size: NA
J: TRBJ2-5
CDR3: ASSIGTPEETQY

D: NA
V: TRBV5-4
size: NA
J: TRBJ2-7
CDR3: ASSLGDSPYEQY

D: NA
V: TRBV19
size: NA
J: TRBJ2-7
CDR3: ASSIRQNYEQY

D: NA
V: TRBV12-5
size: NA
J: TRBJ1-5
CDR3: ASAQGGGNQPQH

D: NA
V: TRBV30
size: NA
J: TRBJ1-1
CDR3: AWSGGTKAF

D: NA
V: TRBV6-5
size: few
J: TRBJ2-5
CDR3: ASSEGNGMETQY

D: TRBD1
V: TRBV7-9
size: NA
J: TRBJ2-7
CDR3: ASSPAGTGAPGEQY

D: NA
V: TRBV5-6
size: NA
J: TRBJ1-1
CDR3: ASSLGDYTEAF

D: TRBD1
V: TRBV4-1
size: few
J: TRBJ2-3
CDR3: ASSQDPHPGGADTQY

D: TRBD1
V: TRBV4-1
size: NA
J: TRBJ1-1
CDR3: ASSQGSSRGRGTEAF

D: TRBD2
V: TRBV11-3
size: NA
J: TRBJ2-7
CDR3: ASSSRGLAGSYEQY

D: NA
V: TRBV7-9
size: NA
J: TRBJ2-7
CDR3: ASSWGGDYEQY

D: TRBD2
V: TRBV11-2
size: NA
J: TRBJ2-2
CDR3: ASSSTGLAGTGELF

D: NA
V: TRBV4-1
size: NA
J: TRBJ2-7
CDR3: ASSLNPLGAGLYEQY

D: NA
V: TRBV7-9
size: once
J: TRBJ2-3
CDR3: ASSPSGLTDTQY

D: TRBD1
V: TRBV27
size: NA
J: TRBJ1-5
CDR3: ASSLGTGGYQPQH

D: TRBD2
V: TRBV7-3
size: NA
J: TRBJ2-1
CDR3: ASSLAGGTDEQF

D: NA
V: TRBV6-4
size: NA
J: TRBJ1-1
CDR3: ASSEGQEAF